This TCR beta chain was identified in a study of T cells in localized non-small cell lung cancer. The germline V and J ends were trimmed by 3 bases and 5 bases, with 13 bases remaining between them. The CDR3 extends over 14 amino acids. CDR1 SGHTA and CDR2 FQGNSA come from the germline V gene. This table comes from immunoSEQ multiplex PCR, and its TCRdb copy is limited to in-frame clones, with some not included. The table shows 20,000 to 25,000 clones, with around nine tenths occurring only once. Study-level points and caveats: Uninvolved adjacent lung had more T cell clonality than any other tissue, topping tumor. Tumor samples were not multi-region, leaving intratumor heterogeneity unexcluded. Longer overall survival associated with higher blood T cell density; shorter survival with higher adjacent-lung clonality. Adjacent lung held a median 57 of the top 100 tumor clones.

A remark on this clone: The target antigen is unknown.

This chain links TRBV7-2 with TRBJ2-5; TRBD1 is a possible D gene (5 bases). The source is a woman between 35 and 70 years old with stage I lung adenocarcinoma. Sequencing used peripheral blood, obtained before any cancer treatment. CDR3 nucleotides: TGTGCCAGCAGCTTTAGGTACAGGAGCGAGACCCAGTACTTC. This encodes CASSFRYRSETQYF.